Listed below are T cell receptor beta chains from one sample, sequenced in a study of shared clonotypes between healthy human individuals. Assay: immunoSEQ multiplex PCR; the TCRdb copy retains only in-frame clones and omits some. The profile covers about 2.2 million clones, with roughly 95% appearing a single time and less than 2% taken by the ten largest. Sequenced material: naive CD8+ T cells from PBMCs. All receptors come from a man between 18 and 35 years old in good health. Some clones in this sample may be carry-over from other donors' samples. The conserved cysteine and the conserved F or W are not part of the CDR3 here.

CDR3aa,v_gene,j_gene
ATSRDGDLFVTDTQY,TRBV15,TRBJ2-3
ASSLGGWDSGNTIY,TRBV11-2,TRBJ1-3
ASSIGTRIAYNEQF,TRBV19,TRBJ2-1
ASSIDPTAENTGELF,TRBV19,TRBJ2-2
ASSLDRRNTGELF,TRBV27,TRBJ2-2
ASSWTERGYTGELF,TRBV7-9,TRBJ2-2
ASSPPYNEQF,TRBV28,TRBJ2-1
ASRLGGGETQY,TRBV7-2,TRBJ2-5
ASSIDLGRPEQF,TRBV19,TRBJ2-1
ASSQDLARIRETQY,TRBV4-1,TRBJ2-5